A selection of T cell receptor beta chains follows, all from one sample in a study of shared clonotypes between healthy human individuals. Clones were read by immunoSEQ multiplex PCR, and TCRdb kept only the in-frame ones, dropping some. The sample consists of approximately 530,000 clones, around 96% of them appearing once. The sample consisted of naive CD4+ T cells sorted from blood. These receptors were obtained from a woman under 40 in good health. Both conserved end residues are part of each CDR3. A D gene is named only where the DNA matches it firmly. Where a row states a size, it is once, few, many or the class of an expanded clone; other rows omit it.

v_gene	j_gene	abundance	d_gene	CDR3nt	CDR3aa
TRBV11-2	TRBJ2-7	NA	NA	TGTGCCAGCAGCCCACAGGCCGGGACTCACCAACCCTCCTACGAGCAGTACTTC	CASSPQAGTHQPSYEQYF
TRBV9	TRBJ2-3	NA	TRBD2	TGTGCCAGCAGCGCCCAACTAGCGGATACGCAGTATTTT	CASSAQLADTQYF
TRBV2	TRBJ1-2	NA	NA	TGTGCCAGCAGCGAATCAAGGGCTATGGGCTACACCTTC	CASSESRAMGYTF
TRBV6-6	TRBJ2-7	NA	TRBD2	TGTGCCAGCCGAAATAGCGGGACCTCGCGAGAGCAGTACTTC	CASRNSGTSREQYF
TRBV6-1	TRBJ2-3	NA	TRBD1	TGTGCCAGCAGTGGACAGGGACCCCGCACAGATACGCAGTATTTT	CASSGQGPRTDTQYF
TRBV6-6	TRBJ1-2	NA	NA	TGTGCCAGCACTCCGGGGGGGAACTATGGCTACACCTTC	CASTPGGNYGYTF
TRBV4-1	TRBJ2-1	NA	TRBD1	TGCGCCAGCAGCCGACAGGGGGTGCAGTTCTTC	CASSRQGVQFF
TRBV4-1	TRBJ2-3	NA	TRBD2	TGCGCCAGCAGCCAAGATCGGACTAGCGGGAGGAGGGATACGCAGTATTTT	CASSQDRTSGRRDTQYF
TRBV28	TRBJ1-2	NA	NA	TGTGCCAGCAGTTCCCCTCCGGGGATCTATGGCTACACCTTC	CASSSPPGIYGYTF
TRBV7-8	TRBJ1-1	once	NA	TGTGCCAGCAGCACAAACAGGGTGAACACTGAAGCTTTCTTT	CASSTNRVNTEAFF
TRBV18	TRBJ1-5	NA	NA	TGTGCCAGCTCACCGACGGACACCTCTTCGGGGCCCCAGCATTTT	CASSPTDTSSGPQHF
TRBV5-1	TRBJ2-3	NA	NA	TGCGCCAGCAGCTTGTCCGATACGCAGTATTTT	CASSLSDTQYF
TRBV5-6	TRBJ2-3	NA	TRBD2	TGTGCCAGCAGCTTATTTGCGGGAGCTAAAAATACGCAGTATTTT	CASSLFAGAKNTQYF
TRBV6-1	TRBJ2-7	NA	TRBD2	TGTGCCAGCAGGGAGCGGGAGGGCCGCTACGAGCAGTACTTC	CASREREGRYEQYF
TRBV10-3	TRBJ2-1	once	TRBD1	TGTGCCATCAGGGGGACAGTATACAATGAGCAGTTCTTC	CAIRGTVYNEQFF
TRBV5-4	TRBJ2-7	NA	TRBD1	TGTGCCAGCAGCTTCCGGGACAGGTCTTCCTACGAGCAGTACTTC	CASSFRDRSSYEQYF